A selection of T cell receptor beta chains follows, all from one sample in a study of T cells expressing NK-cell markers. TCRdb re-called the 5' RACE reads and gives one entry per CDR3 protein, without DNA. The sample totals around 100,000 distinct CDR3 sequences. Sequenced input: blood T cells: a sorted CD56 or NKG2C T cell subset, CD4+ or CD8+ T cells, or bulk PBMC T cells (not recorded which). These receptors came from a woman between 18 and 70 years old in good health. Both conserved end residues are part of each CDR3. Each record gives: J gene, V gene, CDR3 protein.

TRBJ2-2,TRBV15,CATSLWAQSRELFF
TRBJ1-1,TRBV5-6,CASSPEGMRTEAFF
TRBJ2-7,TRBV29-1,CSVGYMYEQYF
TRBJ2-1,TRBV12-3/TRBV12-4,CASSSPDNSGGEQFF
TRBJ2-3,TRBV29-1,CSVDDRGSADTQYF
TRBJ1-1,TRBV4-3,CASSQVSTANTEAFF
TRBJ2-1,TRBV4-2,CASSYGLAGGSDEQFF
TRBJ2-7,TRBV5-1,CASSLGTRPNEQYF
TRBJ2-3,TRBV4-3,CASSQGFLGADTQYF
TRBJ2-7,TRBV9,CASSVGLGGSEQYF
TRBJ1-5,TRBV19,CASSSSGDQPQHF
TRBJ1-5,TRBV15,CATSVSRSNQPQHF
TRBJ2-1,TRBV12-3/TRBV12-4,CASSLRYAGYSDEQFF
TRBJ2-1,TRBV5-6,CASSFGTVDEQFF
TRBJ2-1,TRBV6-1,CASSTRSDPRGLNEQFF
TRBJ2-7,TRBV20-1,CSARDPSGDSYEQYF
TRBJ2-3,TRBV7-2,CANSPYGSGSTDTQYF
TRBJ2-2,TRBV9,CASSGFGVGGELFF
TRBJ2-7,TRBV20-1,CSARDHAGAAYEQYF
TRBJ2-1,TRBV24-1,CATSESGVHNEQFF
TRBJ2-2,TRBV5-1,CASSLAQGANGELFF
TRBJ2-1,TRBV14,CASSQTWGRAPHEQFF
TRBJ2-7,TRBV15,CATSTAGPSYEQYF
TRBJ2-1,TRBV27,CASSRDGLAGDNEQFF
TRBJ2-5,TRBV12-3/TRBV12-4,CASSSGLAGWETQYF
TRBJ2-5,TRBV10-3,CAIREGQRETQYF
TRBJ2-1,TRBV19,CASSIVGTSGEQFF
TRBJ1-4,TRBV5-6,CASSFRGAEKLFF
TRBJ2-7,TRBV7-2,CASSWVSYEQYF
TRBJ2-5,TRBV7-8,CASSPMGGGETQYF
TRBJ2-5,TRBV18,CASSPGGFMETQYF
TRBJ2-2,TRBV7-2,CASSLAVGLAGNTGELFF
TRBJ2-5,TRBV20-1,CSASPLTPGLADQETQYF
TRBJ2-7,TRBV27,CASSLEGQGTYEQYF
TRBJ2-1,TRBV20-1,CSAWGGSPTFDEQFF
TRBJ2-6,TRBV6-1,CASSPGISGANVLTF
TRBJ2-2,TRBV5-5,CASRNPGGGEVTGELFF
TRBJ2-7,TRBV9,CASSPRTSGSPLLVEQYF
TRBJ1-4,TRBV6-1,CASSEALGGNEKLFF
TRBJ1-2,TRBV29-1,CSVEVLGRGQGYTF
TRBJ1-5,TRBV7-7,CAMGPGRESLLGQPQHF
TRBJ2-7,TRBV6-2/TRBV6-3,CASSIFRTGSHEQYF
TRBJ2-7,TRBV5-6,CATASGTYEQYF
TRBJ2-7,TRBV4-3,CASSQGGGTSYEQYF
TRBJ1-1,TRBV6-1,CASNLGPATEAFF
TRBJ2-3,TRBV20-1,CSASGVRGADTQYF
TRBJ2-7,TRBV5-6,CASTHGDGEQYF
TRBJ2-1,TRBV6-1,CASSSLAGGTLNEQFF
TRBJ1-6,TRBV15,CATSRDYGLGSPLHF
TRBJ2-1,TRBV9,CASSVRGGAGNEQFF
TRBJ2-5,TRBV29-1,CSVEGLETQYF
TRBJ1-1,TRBV9,CASSHRTGMNTEAFF
TRBJ1-1,TRBV11-2,CASSLGSGMNTEAFF
TRBJ2-2,TRBV13,CASTDVVNRGELFF
TRBJ1-1,TRBV19,CASSISPTGLNTEAFF